The clone carrying this T cell receptor beta chain was seen a handful of times. Its antigen is still unknown. This specimen belongs to a study of identical twins. This CDR3 region has 15 residues. After removal of 1 base from V and 2 bases from J, the junction contained 5 bases not matched to a gene. The germline CDR1 and CDR2 sequences are DFQATT and SNEGSKA (reference sequence). Study-wide results and caveats: Within monozygotic twins, out-of-frame TCR alpha sharing was underestimated by the models.

TCRdb analysed the 5' RACE reads with MiXCR anew, one entry per CDR3 protein. The sample has 1.5 million or so distinct CDR3 sequences; around 33% are singletons. This clonotype originated in a newborn girl in good health. V gene TRBV20-1 combines with J gene TRBJ2-3; 8 positions agree with TRBD1. The source material was cord blood. The CDR3 protein is CSARVWTGNTDTQYF. For the CDR3, the DNA is TGCAGTGCTAGAGTTTGGACAGGGAACACAGATACGCAGTATTTT.